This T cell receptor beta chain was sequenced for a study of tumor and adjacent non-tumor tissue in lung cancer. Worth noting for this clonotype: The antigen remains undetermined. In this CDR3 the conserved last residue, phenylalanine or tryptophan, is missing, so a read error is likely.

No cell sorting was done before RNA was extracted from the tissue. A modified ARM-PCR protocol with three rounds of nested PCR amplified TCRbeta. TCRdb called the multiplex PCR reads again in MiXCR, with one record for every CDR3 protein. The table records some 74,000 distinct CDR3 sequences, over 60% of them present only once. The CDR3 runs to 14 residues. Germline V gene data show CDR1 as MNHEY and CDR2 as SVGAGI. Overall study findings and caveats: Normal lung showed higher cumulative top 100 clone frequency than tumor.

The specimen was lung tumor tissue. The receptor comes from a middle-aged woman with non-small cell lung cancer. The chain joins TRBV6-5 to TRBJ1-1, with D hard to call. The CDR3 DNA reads TGTGTCAGCAGCAGCCTGAGACGGGACACTGAAGCTTTCATT. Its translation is CVSSSLRRDTEAFI.